This T cell receptor (beta chain) was recorded in a study of shared clonotypes between healthy human individuals. The study's findings and limits: Represented diversity, genetic and exposure-history alike, was limited by few donors.

The CDR3 sequence is 15 residues long. The V gene's germline CDR1 is SGHAT and CDR2 FQNNGV. V lost 5 bases and J lost 7; bases outside the gene matches: 9. At deep level, the assay was performed. Using around 200 ng DNA, approximately 30,000 T cell genomes, the sorted-subset replicate PCRs were run. Using immunoSEQ multiplex PCR, the repertoire was profiled, and TCRdb retains in-frame clones only, with some absent. The table lists millions of clones, about 94% of them singletons, with 1.1% in the top ten. In this sample, this clone turned up once. The antigen remains undetermined. CD45RO-negative cells were positively selected for CCR7, leaving out terminally differentiated effector memory CD45RA+ cells.

Source material: naive CD8+ T cells sorted from blood. This rearrangement joins TRBV11-2 to TRBJ2-2; 8 bases align to TRBD2. This sequence originates from a man younger than 30 in good health. CDR3 loop: CASSPPGGWGGELFF. CDR3 nucleotides: TGTGCCAGCAGCCCCCCGGGGGGGTGGGGCGGGGAGCTGTTTTTT.